This TCR beta chain emerged from a study of blood T cell repertoires in COVID-19. Study-wide context: PBMCs, B-cell-depleted T cells, or T cells were the source of the cDNA or gDNA that made up the material.

Profiling relied on immunoSEQ multiplex PCR, and the TCRdb table lists in-frame clones only, not all of them. This sample has around 140,000 clones, with 85% to 90% found just once. The study recruited people aged about 18 to 89 years across around 24 US areas. Cohort placement rested on clinical history that participants reported themselves. Recovered Cohort 3 donors showed two negative PCRs, clearance, or symptom resolution. This CDR3 comprises 13 residues. V was pared by 10 bases and J by 2 bases, with 15 bases between. Germline CDR1 ENHRY, CDR2 SYGVKD. The sequence derives from a man in his 60s who had recovered from COVID-19. The sample consisted of PBMCs or T cells enriched from blood (not recorded which). This rearrangement joins TRBV10-3 to TRBJ2-7; D may be TRBD2 (6 bases). The CDR3 DNA follows: TGTGCCACCCAAGGAGGGTGGGCCTACGAGCAGTACTTC. Translating gives CATQGGWAYEQYF.